What follows are 6 T cell receptor beta chains derived from one specimen sequenced in a study of blood T cell repertoires in COVID-19. Clones were sequenced by immunoSEQ multiplex PCR, and TCRdb holds only the in-frame ones, with some missing. The sample records tens of thousands of clones, around three quarters being singletons. The specimen was peripheral blood. Receptor source: a woman of 80 years or more with active or convalescent COVID-19.

V usage is TRBV5-5 and J usage is TRBJ2-7; D is possibly TRBD2 (5 bases). Trimming removed 0 bases at V and 2 bases at J, with 6 bases between. CDR1 and CDR2 (germline): SGHKS, YYEKEE (reference sequence). The length of the CDR3 is 13 residues. The CDR3 DNA reads as TGTGCCAGCAGCTTGGCGGGGACCTACGAGCAGTACTTC. It yields the protein CASSLAGTYEQYF.

The V gene is TRBV6-5, the J gene TRBJ2-7; TRBD1 agrees at 11 bases. V shed 7 bases and J 4 bases; nucleotides not matched to a gene: 6. This CDR3 region has 14 residues. Germline V gene lookup returns CDR1 MNHEY and CDR2 SVGAGI. Here the CDR3 reads CASTQGTGGYEQYF. The CDR3 DNA sequence: TGTGCCAGCACTCAAGGGACAGGGGGGTACGAGCAGTACTTC.

The CDR3 region is CASRRTGWNTIYF. The CDR3 nucleotides are TGTGCCAGCAGGCGGACAGGGTGGAACACCATATATTTT. The chain has TRBV5-6 and TRBJ1-3; 8 bases are a match to TRBD1. Germline CDR1 reads SGHDT; CDR2 reads YYEEEE. The V and J ends lost 5 bases and 7 bases, in that order; junction bases with no gene match: 5. The CDR3 loop spans 13 amino acids.

The chain couples TRBV28 to TRBJ2-5, with D possibly being TRBD2 (5 bases). CDR1 is MDHEN, CDR2 SYDVKM, per germline. V lost 7 bases, J lost 5 bases, and 8 bases lay in between. CDR3 length: 11 amino acids. The chain's CDR3 is CASMVAETQYF. DNA for the CDR3: TGTGCCAGCATGGTAGCGGAGACCCAGTACTTC.

The V call is TRBV5-1, the J call TRBJ2-7; no clear D. Deletions cut 0 bases from V and 9 bases from J, with 10 bases between. The CDR3 spans 12 residues. Per the germline V gene, CDR1 is SGHRS and CDR2 is YFSETQ. This CDR3 reads CASSLDNESQYF. In DNA, the CDR3 is TGCGCCAGCAGCTTGGACAACGAATCGCAGTACTTC.

This clone was counted between two and nine times. CDR3 sequence reads: CASSLAWAGGNTEAFF. The CDR3 DNA follows: TGCGCCAGCAGCTTGGCATGGGCAGGGGGGAACACTGAAGCTTTCTTT. The chain uses TRBV5-1 and TRBJ1-1, with 7 positions matching TRBD1. This CDR3 has 16 amino acids. The germline V gene encodes CDR1 SGHRS and CDR2 YFSETQ. Trimming took 0 bases from V and 1 from J; bases not matched to a gene: 6.